The 30 T cell receptor beta chains presented below share a single source sample, sequenced in a study of T-cell reconstitution after alpha-beta-depleted transplantation in children. Using unique molecular identifiers, the investigators prepared the TCRbeta library. TCRdb processed the PCR reads anew with MiXCR; each CDR3 protein has one entry. The sample yields fewer than 750,000 distinct CDR3 sequences, roughly 23% seen once. Here the sequenced sample was PBMCs, mostly from graft donor cells, taken 360 days after TCRalphabeta/CD19-depleted stem cell transplant. All receptors derive from a boy less than two years old who had a stem cell transplant for acute myeloid leukemia, so the T cells may come from the graft donor.

The chain recombines TRBV20-1 with TRBJ1-1; unclear D gene. Trimming left V 1 base short and J 8 bases short, with 8 bases between. The CDR3 sequence is 11 residues long. Looked up from germline, CDR1 is DFQATT and CDR2 is SNEGSKA (reference sequence). The CDR3 loop reads CSARGSAEAFF. The CDR3 DNA reads TGCAGTGCTAGAGGGTCCGCGGAAGCTTTCTTT.

In this sample, this clonotype turned up many times. The chain uses TRBV29-1 and TRBJ1-2, with no clear D. CDR1 and CDR2 from the germline V gene are SQVTM and ANQGSEA. The CDR3 length is 14 residues. Trimming stripped 6 bases from V and 7 bases from J, with 21 bases between. CDR3 sequence: CSVQTPGTMGGYTF. The CDR3 coding sequence is TGCAGCGTCCAAACACCCGGAACTATGGGTGGCTACACCTTC.

A few counts support this clonotype. The chain recombines TRBV29-1 with TRBJ1-2, with TRBD1 identical over 7 bases. The CDR3 has 14 residues. CDR1 is SQVTM, CDR2 ANQGSEA, per germline. V shed 6 bases, J shed 4 bases, and the junction held 11 bases outside the gene matches. The CDR3 nucleotides are TGCAGCGTAACCGGGACCGGGACAGTCTATGGCTACACCTTC. As protein: CSVTGTGTVYGYTF. Using reference TRBV29-1 and TRBJ1-2 for the parts outside the CDR3, the full variable domain is SAVISQKPSRDICQRGTSLTIQCQVDSQVTMMFWYRQQPGQSLTLIATANQGSEATYESGFVIDKFPISRPNLTFSTLTVSNMSPEDSSIYLCSVTGTGTVYGYTFGSGTRLTVV.

This chain links TRBV9 with TRBJ1-4; D gene ambiguous. The CDR3 consists of 17 residues. CDR1 and CDR2 from the germline V gene are SGDLS and YYNGEE. Trimming shortened V by 0 bases and J by 0 bases, and 12 bases separated the two germline ends. The CDR3 sequence: CASSVGGRAATNEKLFF. The DNA of the CDR3 is TGTGCCAGCAGCGTAGGTGGTCGGGCCGCAACTAATGAAAAACTGTTTTTT. The variable domain in full, completed from reference TRBV9 and TRBJ1-4, reads DSGVTQTPKHLITATGQRVTLRCSPRSGDLSVYWYQQSLDQGLQFLIQYYNGEERAKGNILERFSAQQFPDLHSELNLSSLELGDSALYFCASSVGGRAATNEKLFFGSGTQLSVL.

The rearrangement uses TRBV2 and TRBJ2-2; 12 bases are a match to TRBD2. CDR1 and CDR2 (germline): SNHLY, FYNNEI. The junction had 5 bases not matched to a gene; V was cut back by 6 bases and J by 0 bases. This CDR3 contains 17 residues. The CDR3 spells CASSSTSGGANTGELFF. CDR3 bases: TGTGCCAGCAGCTCGACTAGCGGGGGCGCGAACACCGGGGAGCTGTTTTTT.

A few counts support this clonotype. This chain joins TRBV5-1 and TRBJ1-4, with a possible D match to TRBD1 (6 bases). The ends were cut back, 4 bases at V and 4 bases at J, with 17 bases in the middle. The CDR3 is 16 residues long. The V gene's germline CDR1 is SGHRS and CDR2 YFSETQ. The CDR3 DNA follows: TGCGCCAGCAGCGCCGGGACACCTTCGTTTAATGAAAAACTGTTTTTT. Translated, it gives CASSAGTPSFNEKLFF.

The sample holds many counts of this clonotype. The chain couples TRBV20-1 to TRBJ2-7; weak D call: TRBD1 (5 bases). Per the germline V gene, CDR1 is DFQATT and CDR2 is SNEGSKA (reference sequence). CDR3 size: 13 residues. The V end lost 3 bases, the J end lost 3 bases, and 12 bases lay between the germline ends. In nucleotides, the CDR3 is TGCAGTGCTAGCGGCCAGGGCGTCTACGAGCAGTACTTC. Its translation is CSASGQGVYEQYF.

This clonotype was counted a few times. The chain carries TRBV28 and TRBJ2-7; D remains unclear. The CDR3 has 14 residues. The V end was cut by 6 bases, the J end by 2 bases, with 14 bases between. Germline loops: CDR1 MDHEN, CDR2 SYDVKM. The CDR3 is CASSPQLPPYEQYV. The CDR3 DNA reads as TGTGCCAGCAGCCCCCAGTTGCCCCCCTACGAGCAGTACGTC.

CDR3 residues: CASSPPGPGQGLDEQFF. The CDR3 nucleotides read TGTGCCAGCAGTCCCCCTGGTCCGGGACAGGGCCTTGATGAGCAGTTCTTC. The J gene is TRBJ2-1, the V gene TRBV12-3 or TRBV12-4; the match to TRBD1 covers 9 bases. V shed 5 bases and J 8 bases; nucleotides not matched to a gene: 16. CDR3 length equals 17 residues.

The chain carries TRBV6-1 and TRBJ2-2; 9 positions match TRBD1. This CDR3 contains 15 residues. Looked up from germline, CDR1 is MNHNS and CDR2 is SASEGT. V shed 6 bases and J 1 base; nucleotides not matched to a gene: 3. The CDR3 bases are TGTGCCAGCAGACCGACAGGGGGGAACACCGGGGAGCTGTTTTTT. Protein product: CASRPTGGNTGELFF.

The V call is TRBV5-1, the J call TRBJ2-5; a weak D match, TRBD1 (6 bases). This CDR3 is 15 amino acids long. Germline loops: CDR1 SGHRS, CDR2 YFSETQ. Trimming shortened V by 6 bases and J by 3 bases, and 18 bases separated the two germline ends. The CDR3 region is CASILGRGFEETQYF. The CDR3 DNA is TGCGCCAGCATTCTTGGCAGGGGCTTTGAAGAGACCCAGTACTTC.

The chain has TRBV6-1 and TRBJ1-2; D gene unclear. This CDR3 contains 14 residues. With 6 bases removed from V and 6 bases from J, the gap between germline ends came to 17 bases. The V gene's germline CDR1 is MNHNS and CDR2 SASEGT. The CDR3: CASSLGGYSNGYTF. The CDR3 bases are TGTGCCAGCAGCCTGGGAGGGTACAGCAATGGCTACACCTTC.

This clonotype showed up many times. The CDR3 DNA reads TGCGCCAGCAGGAGACAGGGCTCCTACAATGAGCAGTTCTTC. It is translated as CASRRQGSYNEQFF. The chain employs TRBV5-1 and TRBJ2-1, with 7 positions matching TRBD1. From germline, CDR1 is SGHRS and CDR2 YFSETQ. This CDR3 has 14 residues. The V segment lost 5 bases and the J segment 0 bases; nucleotides outside the gene matches: 2.

The table lists this clonotype with many counts. The chain recombines TRBV7-9 with TRBJ2-3, with 7 bases lining up with TRBD2. With V trimmed by 5 bases and J by 0 bases, 8 bases remained unmatched. This CDR3 is 16 amino acids long. Germline loops: CDR1 SEHNR, CDR2 FQNEAQ (reference sequence). CDR3 sequence reads: CASSPGLVGSTDTQYF. The CDR3 nucleotides read TGTGCCAGCAGCCCTGGACTAGTGGGAAGCACAGATACGCAGTATTTT.

This clonotype was seen repeatedly, ten times or more. This rearrangement joins TRBV20-1 to TRBJ1-2, with D possibly matching TRBD1 (6 bases). Germline-derived CDR1 and CDR2 are DFQATT and SNEGSKA (reference sequence). V dropped 3 bases and J dropped 7 bases, with 9 bases sitting between them. The CDR3 length is 11 residues. CDR3 residues: CSARLGGGYTF. The CDR3 DNA follows: TGCAGTGCTAGGTTAGGGGGTGGCTACACCTTC.

There are a few counts of this clonotype. The rearrangement joins TRBV20-1 to TRBJ2-7, with 9 bases aligning to TRBD1. The CDR3 is 15 amino acids. V dropped 1 base and J dropped 1; count of bases not matched to a gene: 5. Germline V CDR1 and CDR2: DFQATT, SNEGSKA (reference sequence). The CDR3 here is CSARVGTGNSYEQYF. CDR3 bases: TGCAGTGCTAGAGTCGGGACAGGGAATTCCTACGAGCAGTACTTC.

This clonotype was observed a handful of times. The gene calls are TRBV6-1 and TRBJ2-1; 7 nucleotides align to TRBD1. The CDR3 has 16 residues. The junction had 10 bases not matched to a gene; V was cut back by 3 bases and J by 5 bases. The germline gives CDR1 MNHNS, CDR2 SASEGT. The CDR3 coding sequence is TGTGCCAGCAGTGAGACAGGGCCGGTAACAAACAATGAGCAGTTCTTC. Amino acids: CASSETGPVTNNEQFF.

This clonotype was picked up many times. The J gene is TRBJ2-7, the V gene TRBV19; the D gene could be TRBD1 or TRBD2 (5 bases each). This CDR3 is built from 15 residues. V was cut by 3 bases and J by 2 bases, with 14 bases left in between. Germline lookup yields CDR1 LNHDA and CDR2 SQIVND (reference sequence). The CDR3 DNA reads as TGTGCCAGTAGTATGGGGTACGAGGGACCCTACGAGCAGTACTTC. Its protein is CASSMGYEGPYEQYF.

This clonotype was detected ten times or more. V is TRBV20-1 and J is TRBJ1-1; D not resolved. V gave up 3 bases and J gave up 1 base, with 3 bases separating them. The CDR3 covers 11 residues. Germline V gene lookup returns CDR1 DFQATT and CDR2 SNEGSKA (reference sequence). CDR3 coding DNA: TGCAGTGCTAGTTGGAACACTGAAGCTTTCTTT. Translated, it gives CSASWNTEAFF.

This rearrangement joins TRBV7-9 to TRBJ1-5; D gene uncertain. With 5 bases removed from V and 4 bases from J, the gap between germline ends came to 12 bases. Per germline, CDR1 SEHNR and CDR2 FQNEAQ (reference sequence). The length of the CDR3 is 14 residues. The CDR3 loop reads CASSPADGNQPQHF. The CDR3 nucleotides are TGTGCCAGCAGCCCCGCGGACGGGAATCAGCCCCAGCATTTT.

A single count supports this clonotype. The chain couples TRBV10-3 to TRBJ1-1; the D is unclear. The V end was cut by 6 bases, the J end by 0 bases, with 11 bases between. The germline gives CDR1 ENHRY, CDR2 SYGVKD. The CDR3 totals 14 residues. The CDR3 here is CAIRTEMMNTEAFF. CDR3 nucleotide sequence: TGTGCCATCAGGACGGAGATGATGAACACTGAAGCTTTCTTT.

This clonotype appeared many times. The chain joins TRBV21-1 to TRBJ2-5; the table's D call, TRBD2, has no DNA check behind it. TRBV21-1 is flagged as a pseudogene. The CDR3 extends over 15 amino acids. CDR3 amino acids: CASSVGKRGQETQYF. The CDR3 nucleotides read TGTGCCAGCAGCGTGGGAAAGCGGGGGCAAGAGACCCAGTACTTC.

J is TRBJ2-1 and V is TRBV7-3; 7 bases match TRBD1. The CDR3 covers 15 residues. Looked up from germline, CDR1 is SGHTA and CDR2 is FQGTGA. J lost 4 bases, V lost 4 bases, and 7 bases had no gene match. The CDR3 reads CASSSGTGAYNEQFF. The CDR3 nucleotides read TGTGCCAGCAGCTCCGGTACAGGGGCATACAATGAGCAGTTCTTC.

This clonotype appeared many times. The rearrangement links TRBV10-3 to TRBJ2-7, with 7 bases identical to TRBD2. The V gene end was trimmed by 4 bases and the J gene end by 6 bases; junction bases not matched to a gene: 6. Per the germline V gene, CDR1 is ENHRY and CDR2 is SYGVKD. The CDR3 has 13 amino acids. CDR3: CAISARREGEQYV. CDR3 bases: TGTGCCATCAGTGCGAGAAGGGAGGGCGAGCAGTACGTC.

The rearrangement uses TRBV9 and TRBJ2-7; D may correspond to TRBD1 or TRBD2 (5 bases each). V shed 2 bases and J shed 6 bases, with 18 bases lying between them. The CDR3 consists of 15 residues. CDR1 and CDR2 from the germline V gene are SGDLS and YYNGEE. Here the CDR3 DNA reads TGTGCCAGCAGCGTCTCGGCAGGGAGTTCGAGCGAGCAGTACTTC. This codes for CASSVSAGSSSEQYF.

This clonotype was counted at least ten times. The chain joins TRBV7-2 to TRBJ2-7, with 9 nucleotides matching TRBD1. The trim removed 4 bases at V and 7 bases at J, leaving 8 bases unmatched. Germline CDR1 is SGHTA and CDR2 is FQGNSA. The CDR3 extends over 14 amino acids. Written as DNA, the CDR3 is TGTGCCAGCAGCTCGGGGACAGGGCCGAGTGAGCAGTACGTC. Its translation: CASSSGTGPSEQYV.

The table lists this clonotype with a few counts. The chain carries TRBV20-1 and TRBJ1-2, with D perhaps TRBD1 (5 bases). The CDR3 has 15 residues. Looked up from germline, CDR1 is DFQATT and CDR2 is SNEGSKA (reference sequence). V dropped 0 bases and J dropped 6 bases, with 17 bases sitting between them. CDR3 in amino acids: CSARDQRDGSNGYTF. DNA for the CDR3: TGCAGTGCTAGAGATCAAAGGGACGGAAGCAATGGCTACACCTTC.

This clonotype has a handful of counts. The gene calls are TRBV20-1 and TRBJ1-1; D gene ambiguous. The CDR3 has 13 residues. V was pared by 1 base and J by 1 base, with 7 bases between. The germline gives CDR1 DFQATT, CDR2 SNEGSKA (reference sequence). This chain's CDR3 is CSARGPRNTEAFF. The CDR3 coding sequence is TGCAGTGCTAGAGGGCCCAGGAACACTGAAGCTTTCTTT.

This clonotype has a count of ten or more. This chain connects TRBV6-2 or TRBV6-3 to TRBJ2-1; D is perhaps TRBD2 (6 bases). Germline assignment: CDR1 MNHEY and CDR2 SVGEGT. The CDR3 spans 15 residues. V dropped 1 base and J dropped 0 bases, with 7 bases sitting between them. The CDR3 protein is CASSYWGDSYNEQFF. CDR3 bases: TGTGCCAGCAGTTACTGGGGGGACTCCTACAATGAGCAGTTCTTC.

This clonotype showed up many times. The V and J genes are TRBV11-2 and TRBJ2-5; D not certain. CDR1 and CDR2 from the germline V gene are SGHAT and FQNNGV. This CDR3 has 13 residues. V was pared by 2 bases and J by 5 bases, with 9 bases between. The DNA of the CDR3 is TGTGCCAGCAGCTTAATGGCCAAGGAGACCCAGTACTTC. Residues: CASSLMAKETQYF. The entire variable domain, with the rest obtained from reference TRBV11-2 and TRBJ2-5, is as follows: EAGVAQSPRYKIIEKRQSVAFWCNPISGHATLYWYQQILGQGPKLLIQFQNNGVVDDSQLPKDRFSAERLKGVDSTLKIQPAKLEDSAVYLCASSLMAKETQYFGPGTRLLVL.